This T cell receptor (beta chain) was recorded in a study of blood T cell repertoires in COVID-19. On the study more broadly: Sites in the United States, Italy and Spain provided acute and convalescent COVID-19 samples. The analysed material was cDNA or gDNA that came from T cells, B-cell-depleted T cells, or PBMCs.

In the source study's methods: Estimates of nucleated cell counts were drawn from the amplification of reference gene primers. The table came from immunoSEQ multiplex PCR; TCRdb's copy has only in-frame clones and leaves some out. The DNA gave D and trimming, while V, J and clone size come from that table. The sample includes a few hundred thousand clones, around 90% of them seen just once. CDR3 size: 15 residues. Germline V CDR1 and CDR2: SGHNT, YYREEE (reference sequence). V shed 4 bases and J 7 bases; nucleotides not matched to a gene: 9. The origin of this receptor is a woman in her 70s with active or convalescent COVID-19. The V call is TRBV5-4, the J call TRBJ1-4, with 8 bases that match TRBD1. The sequenced sample was peripheral blood. CDR3 nucleotides: TGTGCCAGCAGCCTGAAGGACAGGGAGGCTGAAAAACTGTTTTTT. Its protein is CASSLKDREAEKLFF.